In its sample, the clone carrying this T cell receptor beta chain was seen a few times. What it binds is unknown. Healthy Caucasians from Russia aged about 6 to 90 served as donors. This sample is drawn from a study of blood T cells in healthy people across ages. Study in general: Per two T cells, template switching captured roughly one barcoded beta molecule.

General observations from the study: Bulk PBMC profiling left naive and antigen-experienced comparisons inconclusive. The study found more naive CD4+ cells and higher diversity in long-lived than aged donors.

A second PCR of 7 to 11 cycles used a sample-barcoded 5' primer and a J-beta primer mix. Via MiXCR, TCRdb re-called the 5' RACE reads, giving one row per CDR3 protein. The table has roughly 1.7 million distinct CDR3 sequences, roughly 32% seen once. The TCR originated in a woman in her twenties or thirties in good health. Source material: blood.

Written as DNA, the CDR3 is TGTGCCAGCAGCCAAGATGGAGGTCTTAAGCAGTTCTTC. Encoded protein: CASSQDGGLKQFF. The chain couples TRBV14 to TRBJ2-1, with D perhaps matching TRBD2 (5 bases). Germline CDR1 is SGHDN and CDR2 is FVKESK. The V and J ends lost 0 bases and 11 bases respectively, with 11 bases between them. The CDR3 is 13 amino acids.